The 10 T cell receptor beta chains listed next were all sequenced from one sample in a study of patients and donors after allogeneic stem cell transplantation. Each CDR3 protein gets one entry after TCRdb re-called the RT-PCR reads with MiXCR. The data hold 900,000 to 1,000,000 distinct CDR3 sequences, with about a sixth observed a single time. Source material: blood, either unsorted or a sorted T cell fraction (not recorded which). These TCRs come from a human donor who was either an allogeneic HSCT recipient or a stem cell or donor lymphocyte infusion donor (not recorded which). It is not recorded whose cells these are; they may come from a transplant donor.

This clonotype was detected a few times. The rearrangement uses TRBV24-1 and TRBJ2-2; weak D call: TRBD1 (5 bases). This CDR3 is built from 15 residues. Germline CDR1 KGHDR, CDR2 SFDVKD. Trimming removed 4 bases at V and 6 bases at J, with 14 bases between. CDR3 region: CATSDPRTPPGELFF. CDR3 DNA: TGTGCCACCAGTGACCCCCGGACACCACCCGGGGAGCTGTTTTTT.

The rearrangement links TRBV20-1 to TRBJ1-6; 8 bases align to TRBD1. The length of the CDR3 is 16 residues. Germline CDR1 and CDR2: DFQATT and SNEGSKA (reference sequence). V shed 1 base, J shed 1 base, and the junction held 3 bases outside the gene matches. The CDR3 loop reads CSARGTGSSYNSPLHF. DNA for the CDR3: TGCAGTGCTAGAGGGACAGGGTCATCCTATAATTCACCCCTCCACTTT.

CDR3: CASSPGQPGETQYF. CDR3 coding DNA: TGTGCCAGCAGCCCCGGACAGCCTGGAGAGACCCAGTACTTC. V is TRBV12-3 or TRBV12-4 and J is TRBJ2-5; weak D call: TRBD1 (6 bases). The CDR3 is 14 amino acids. Between the trimmed V and J ends, which lost 6 bases and 4 bases, there was a span of 15 bases.

This clonotype was seen a handful of times. The chain joins TRBV3-1 to TRBJ2-5; D assignment may be TRBD1 or TRBD2 (6 bases each). This CDR3 spans 17 amino acids. Trimming removed 0 bases from V and 2 bases from J, with 16 bases in between. The germline gives CDR1 LGHDT, CDR2 YNNKEL (reference sequence). The CDR3 protein is CASSQDTWGARQETQYF. In nucleotides, the CDR3 is TGTGCCAGCAGCCAAGATACGTGGGGGGCAAGGCAAGAGACCCAGTACTTC.

This chain connects TRBV24-1 to TRBJ1-1; D is ambiguous. Trimming stripped 0 bases from V and 3 bases from J, with 16 bases between. Germline V lookup: CDR1 KGHDR, CDR2 SFDVKD. The CDR3 length is 17 residues. For the CDR3, the DNA is TGTGCCACCAGTGATTTGAATTTGGCCTCCGCGGACACTGAAGCTTTCTTT. Protein sequence: CATSDLNLASADTEAFF.

The chain carries TRBV7-9 and TRBJ2-7; 8 positions agree with TRBD1. Trimming at V came to 6 bases and at J to 1 base, leaving 11 bases not matched to a gene. CDR1 and CDR2 (germline): SEHNR, FQNEAQ (reference sequence). The CDR3 length is 16 residues. This CDR3 is CASSPDWQGASYEQYF. In nucleotides, the CDR3 is TGTGCCAGCAGTCCCGACTGGCAGGGGGCATCCTACGAGCAGTACTTC.

On this clonotype itself: One end of the junction varies from germline; a read error may be responsible. V usage is TRBV7-9 and J usage is TRBJ1-2, with D unclear. The germline V gene encodes CDR1 SEHNR and CDR2 FQNEAQ (reference sequence). The CDR3 is 8 amino acids. The CDR3 nucleotides are TGTGCCAGCCCCCTTCAAAACTTC. Amino acids: CASPLQNF.

This clonotype was seen more than once but under ten times. This chain links TRBV29-1 with TRBJ1-2, with D perhaps TRBD1 (5 bases). This CDR3 contains 10 residues. In germline, CDR1 is SQVTM, CDR2 ANQGSEA. CDR3 sequence reads: CGVGGGGYTF. The CDR3, as DNA: TGCGGTGTCGGGGGGGGTGGCTACACCTTC.

The chain recombines TRBV20-1 with TRBJ2-7; D unclear. This CDR3 comprises 12 residues. Germline V CDR1 and CDR2: DFQATT, SNEGSKA (reference sequence). Trimming cost V 5 bases and J 2 bases, with 10 bases left between them. The CDR3 region has the DNA TGCAGTGCTGGGCGGTTTACCTACGAGCAGTACTTC. Its translation: CSAGRFTYEQYF.

In its sample, this clonotype was seen a few times. The genes are TRBV5-6 and TRBJ2-2; D not resolved. The CDR3 length is 15 residues. CDR1 and CDR2 from the germline V gene are SGHDT and YYEEEE. V shed 0 bases and J shed 4 bases, with 10 bases lying between them. The CDR3 nucleotides read TGTGCCAGCAGCTTGGGGCAGGTGTTCACCGGGGAGCTGTTTTTT. This codes for CASSLGQVFTGELFF.